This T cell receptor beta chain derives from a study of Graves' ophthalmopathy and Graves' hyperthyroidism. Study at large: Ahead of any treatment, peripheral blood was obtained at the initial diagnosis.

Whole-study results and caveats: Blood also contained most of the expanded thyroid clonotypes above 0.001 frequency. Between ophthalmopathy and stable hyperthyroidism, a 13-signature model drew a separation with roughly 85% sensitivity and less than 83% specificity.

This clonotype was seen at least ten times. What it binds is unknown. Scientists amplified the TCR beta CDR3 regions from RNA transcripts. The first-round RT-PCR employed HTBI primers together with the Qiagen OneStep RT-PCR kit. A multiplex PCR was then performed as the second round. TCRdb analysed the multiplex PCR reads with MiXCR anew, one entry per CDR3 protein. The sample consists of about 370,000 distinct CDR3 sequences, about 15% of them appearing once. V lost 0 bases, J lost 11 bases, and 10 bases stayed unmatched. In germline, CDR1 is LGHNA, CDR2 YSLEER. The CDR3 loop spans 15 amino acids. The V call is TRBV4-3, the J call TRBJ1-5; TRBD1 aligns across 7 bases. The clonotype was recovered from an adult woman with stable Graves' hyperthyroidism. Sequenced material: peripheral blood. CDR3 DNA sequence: TGCGCCAGCAGCCAAGATAGGACAGGCTTATGGTCCCAGCATTTT. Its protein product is CASSQDRTGLWSQHF.